The clone carrying this TCR beta chain appeared a single time. Its antigen is not known. These data come from a study of vaccination effects on CD4 cells after COVID-19. There are 16 residues in the CDR3. V was trimmed by 1 base and J by 1 base, leaving 13 bases between them. The germline gives CDR1 SSHAT, CDR2 FNYEAQ (reference sequence). Sequenced by immunoSEQ multiplex PCR; TCRdb stores in-frame clones only, minus some. This sample has 25,000 or so clones; 73% occur once, and the top ten carry over 7.5%. Viral peptide pool expansion of antigen-specific CD4+ T cells preceded sequencing in the ViraFEST assay. The culture ran for 10 days before CD4+ T cells were isolated. Participants received two doses of either the BNT162b2 or mRNA-1273 vaccine.

Sequencing was performed on CD4+ T cells from PBMCs cultured with SARS-CoV-2 spike peptides, taken after COVID-19 vaccination. The V call is TRBV7-7, the J call TRBJ2-5; TRBD1 might be the D (6 bases). This TCR derives from a human donor who received a COVID-19 vaccine. The CDR3 here is CASSLGRQVTQETQYF. The DNA for the CDR3 is TGTGCCAGCAGCTTAGGGCGACAGGTGACCCAAGAGACCCAGTACTTC. Drawing the rest from reference TRBV7-7 and TRBJ2-5, the complete variable domain is GAGVSQSPRYKVTKRGQDVTLRCDPISSHATLYWYQQALGQGPEFLTYFNYEAQPDKSGLPSDRFSAERPEGSISTLTIQRTEQRDSAMYRCASSLGRQVTQETQYFGPGTRLLVL.